The clone carrying this TCR beta chain was seen many times. Antigen specificity is unknown. Expressed TCRB transcripts were sequenced because the isolated RNA had all been reverse transcribed beforehand. This table comes from immunoSEQ multiplex PCR, and its TCRdb copy is limited to in-frame clones, with some not included. The sample comprises 300,000 to 450,000 clones, 10% to 15% of which are singletons, and more than 0.015% rests with the top ten. The data are from a study of beta chain features in type 1 diabetes. CD4+ naive, central memory, regulatory and stem cell-like memory subsets were isolated by sorting on CD45RO/CCR7/CD25/CD127/CD95/CD27. Notes on the study in general: cDNA-based sequencing might over-represent cells highly expressing TCR.

The sample was naive CD4+ T cells from blood. This clonotype originated in a young man in good health.

In DNA, the CDR3 is TGTGCCAGCACCTTGGGGGGTGCCTACGAGCAGTACTTC. Its translation: CASTLGGAYEQYF. V is TRBV28 and J is TRBJ2-7, with D tentatively TRBD2 (6 bases). This CDR3 is built from 13 residues. The V end lost 7 bases, the J end lost 2 bases, and 12 bases lay between the germline ends. Germline loops: CDR1 MDHEN, CDR2 SYDVKM.